The source of this TCR beta chain is a study of Ad26.COV2.S vaccination and SARS-CoV-2 variants. Trimming pared 0 bases from V and 1 base from J, leaving 6 bases between. The germline gives CDR1 LGHNT, CDR2 FRNRAP. This CDR3 is built from 14 residues. Measured with immunoSEQ multiplex PCR; TCRdb has only the in-frame clones, and not every one. The profile covers about 350,000 clones, with roughly nine tenths appearing a single time and about 3.8% taken by the ten largest. Study-wide points: Comparability of non-spike TCR breadth was observed across vaccine and placebo recipients. Once vaccination had occurred, spike-specific CD8+ and CD4+ T cell responses reportedly showed substantial breadth. Possible underestimation of total T cell responses by the TCR breadth and depth analyses was noted. The placebo group had lower spike-specific TCR breadth than the vaccine recipients did.

About this clone itself: No antigen is known for it.

The chain links TRBV12-5 to TRBJ1-2; the D is unclear. This clonotype originated in a human donor who had recovered from COVID-19. The material was peripheral blood, obtained after recovery from COVID-19. The chain's CDR3 is CASGLVDRNYGYTF. CDR3 DNA: TGTGCTAGTGGTTTGGTAGATCGTAACTATGGCTACACCTTC. Full variable domain (rest looked up from reference TRBV12-5 and TRBJ1-2): DARVTQTPRHKVTEMGQEVTMRCQPILGHNTVFWYRQTMMQGLELLAYFRNRAPLDDSGMPKDRFSAEMPDATLATLKIQPSEPRDSAVYFCASGLVDRNYGYTFGSGTRLTVV.